Listed here are 9 T cell receptor beta chains from one sample, sequenced in a study of beta chain features in type 1 diabetes. Of the isolated RNA, all was reverse transcribed, and so the sequenced material was expressed TCRB transcripts. The protocol was immunoSEQ multiplex PCR, while the TCRdb copy is restricted to in-frame clones and leaves out a portion. The sample has roughly 500,000 clones, over 25% seen once; the top ten hold about 0.065%. Sequencing was carried out using naive CD4+ T cells from blood. These receptors were obtained from a man between 18 and 35 years old in good health.

V and J are TRBV5-4 and TRBJ1-4; D is undetermined. Trimming cost V 3 bases and J 8 bases, with 11 bases left between them. The CDR3 consists of 13 residues. Germline lookup yields CDR1 SGHNT and CDR2 YYREEE (reference sequence). CDR3 sequence (DNA): TGTGCCAGCAGCTCCTCCCTACACGAAAAACTGTTTTTT. This translates into CASSSSLHEKLFF.

The gene calls are TRBV10-3 and TRBJ2-7; D is unresolved. CDR1 ENHRY and CDR2 SYGVKD come from the germline V gene. This CDR3 spans 13 amino acids. With 9 bases removed from V and 6 bases from J, the gap between germline ends came to 18 bases. The CDR3 region has the DNA TGTGCCATGCGACAACCACCCGGCCTCGAGCAGTACTTC. Translated: CAMRQPPGLEQYF.

The chain recombines TRBV30 with TRBJ2-3; 12 positions agree with TRBD2. The germline V gene has CDR1 GTSNPN and CDR2 SVGIG (reference sequence). V was pared by 2 bases and J by 7 bases, with 19 bases of the junction left unmatched. This CDR3 has 19 residues. CDR3 protein: CAWSPSLSGLAGLGNTQYF. The DNA of the CDR3 is TGTGCCTGGAGTCCTTCACTTTCCGGACTAGCGGGATTAGGGAATACGCAGTATTTT. The entire variable domain, with the rest obtained from reference TRBV30 and TRBJ2-3, is as follows: SQTIHQWPATLVQPVGSPLSLECTVEGTSNPNLYWYRQAAGRGLQLLFYSVGIGQISSEVPQNLSASRPQDRQFILSSKKLLLSDSGFYLCAWSPSLSGLAGLGNTQYFGPGTRLTVL.

In its sample, this clone was seen a few times. The V call is TRBV5-1, the J call TRBJ2-6; D is perhaps TRBD2 (6 bases). Trimming removed 3 bases at V and 2 bases at J, with 18 bases between. CDR1 is SGHRS, CDR2 YFSETQ, per germline. CDR3 length: 18 amino acids. The CDR3 nucleotides are TGCGCCAGCAGCTCCCGGACCGATCCGGGGGCTGGGGCCAACGTCCTGACTTTC. This sequence encodes CASSSRTDPGAGANVLTF.

This clone was detected only a few times. The chain recombines TRBV29-1 with TRBJ1-1; the D is unclear. The V gene lost 2 bases and the J gene lost 3 bases, with 7 bases spanning the gap. Germline-derived CDR1 and CDR2 are SQVTM and ANQGSEA. The CDR3 runs 12 residues. Written as DNA, the CDR3 is TGCAGCGTTGAAAGTTCTTACACTGAAGCTTTCTTT. Its protein product is CSVESSYTEAFF.

This clone has just a few counts. CDR3 residues: CSVRPGLAATYEQYF. The CDR3, as DNA: TGCAGCGTTAGGCCGGGACTAGCGGCAACCTACGAGCAGTACTTC. The chain recombines TRBV29-1 with TRBJ2-7; TRBD2 agrees at 11 bases. The trim removed 5 bases at V and 2 bases at J, leaving 8 bases unmatched. The CDR3 length is 15 residues. CDR1 SQVTM and CDR2 ANQGSEA come from the germline V gene.

This rearrangement joins TRBV14 to TRBJ1-1; no firm D call. Deletions cut 3 bases from V and 0 bases from J, with 8 bases between. This CDR3 region has 14 residues. Germline CDR1 SGHDN, CDR2 FVKESK. Here the CDR3 reads CASSHWTVNTEAFF. In DNA, the CDR3 is TGTGCCAGCAGCCACTGGACGGTGAACACTGAAGCTTTCTTT.

The J gene is TRBJ2-1, the V gene TRBV5-6; TRBD2 aligns across 10 bases. The CDR3 length is 15 residues. The V segment lost 2 bases and the J segment 6 bases; nucleotides outside the gene matches: 5. Germline V gene lookup returns CDR1 SGHDT and CDR2 YYEEEE. The DNA for the CDR3 is TGTGCCAGCAGCTTACCGGGACTAGCGTCCAATGAGCAGTTCTTC. It is translated as CASSLPGLASNEQFF.

The J gene is TRBJ2-5, the V gene TRBV7-2; 8 bases are shared with TRBD1. CDR3 length: 14 amino acids. CDR1 and CDR2 (germline): SGHTA, FQGNSA. The V gene end was trimmed by 5 bases and the J gene end by 4 bases; junction bases not matched to a gene: 6. The CDR3 sequence is CASSQDRARETQYF. CDR3 nucleotide sequence: TGTGCCAGCAGCCAGGACAGGGCACGAGAGACCCAGTACTTC.